This paragraph covers one T cell receptor beta chain sequence. The data were obtained in a study of technical replicates of blood from a few donors. Germline trimming cut 2 bases from V and 8 bases from J; bases unmatched to any gene: 6. CDR1 MNHEY and CDR2 SVGAGI come from the germline V gene. This CDR3 region has 15 residues. Assay: immunoSEQ multiplex PCR; the TCRdb copy retains only in-frame clones and omits some. Of roughly 61,000 clones listed, about 97% are singletons. The chain joins TRBV6-5 to TRBJ2-1, with 10 bases matching TRBD2. This clonotype originated in a human donor in good health. What was sequenced was T cells isolated from PBMCs. The CDR3: CASSYPSGSIDEQFF. The CDR3 DNA reads TGTGCCAGCAGTTACCCTAGCGGGAGCATCGATGAGCAGTTCTTC.